Reported below is one T cell receptor beta chain. The antigen is not known. This is likely a read error, given that the CDR3 carries no conserved phenylalanine or tryptophan at its end. The DNA is omitted, as the CDR3 cannot be located on it reliably, and the CDR3 follows TCRdb's listing. The data originate from a study of T cells after yellow fever vaccination. Overall study: Some fractions had low cell numbers, and these were prepared with SMART-Seq v4 Ultra Low Input. Findings of the study overall: Most clones from primary vaccination were detected again post-booster (about 96% CD4, roughly 85% CD8). Faster peaking, at day 5 versus 15, marked a secondary response that was weaker. A small proportion of clonotypes was detected in both the CD4 and CD8 compartments.

TCRdb reanalysed the 5' RACE reads using MiXCR and keeps one entry per CDR3 protein. The data show around 320,000 distinct CDR3 sequences, 3.5% to 4.5% seen once. Germline values: CDR1 KGHSH, CDR2 LQKENI. The CDR3 adds up to 13 amino acids, both ends counted. The TCR was taken from a man aged 18-30 years who received the YFV17D yellow fever vaccine. The sample consisted of PBMCs, taken 15 days after the yellow fever booster vaccination. V and J are TRBV18 and TRBJ1-2; the table's D call, TRBD1, has no DNA check behind it. This chain's CDR3 is CASSGQIAGESGL.